The entry that follows covers one T cell receptor (beta chain) sequence. The sample is drawn from a study of cytomegalovirus exposure and HLA in healthy donors. Study in general: Of roughly 400 genotyped donors, 80% to 85% grouped in the Caucasian-associated ancestry cluster.

The PCR used 60 Vbeta and 13 Jbeta primers. This table comes from immunoSEQ multiplex PCR, and its TCRdb copy is limited to in-frame clones, with some not included. The top ten clones hold under 1.1% of a sample with under 200,000 clones, almost 85% of them seen once. Trimming took 3 bases from V and 4 from J; bases not matched to a gene: 5. The CDR3 consists of 14 residues. Per the germline V gene, CDR1 is SNHLY and CDR2 is FYNNEI. Sequenced input: PBMCs. The source of this sequence is a man aged 30 to 45 in good health and CMV-seronegative. V is TRBV2 and J is TRBJ1-2, with TRBD1 matching over 7 bases. In nucleotides, the CDR3 is TGTGCCAGCAGTGAGAGGGGGCCAGCCTATGGCTACACCTTC. Its protein is CASSERGPAYGYTF.